This T cell receptor beta chain emerged from a study of T cells in Graves' hyperthyroidism and ophthalmopathy. If no ophthalmopathy progression occurred within 18 months, Graves' hyperthyroidism was stable. Comment on this clonotype: Its specificity is unknown.

The study, taken as a whole, reports: Ophthalmopathy was distinguished from stable hyperthyroidism by 13 V-J signatures. Most thyroid-expanded clonotypes above 0.001 were also found in blood. With a median lead of approximately 6.4 months before onset, the model predicted ophthalmopathy.

Germline CDR1 and CDR2: LNHNV and YYDKDF (reference sequence). V was pared by 0 bases and J by 8 bases, with 14 bases between. The CDR3 is 16 amino acids. Amplified TCR beta CDR3 regions came from RNA transcripts. During a first-round RT-PCR of the TCR CDR3, the HTBI primer set was used. Via MiXCR, TCRdb re-called the multiplex PCR reads, giving one row per CDR3 protein. The table has about 560,000 distinct CDR3 sequences, more than 45% seen once. The gene calls are TRBV15 and TRBJ1-6, with unresolved D. The receptor's source is a young woman with Graves' hyperthyroidism. Sample: peripheral blood or thyroid tissue (not recorded which). CDR3: CATSRDRVAGDSPLHF. CDR3 bases: TGTGCCACCAGCAGAGATCGGGTGGCGGGCGATTCACCCCTCCACTTT. The complete variable domain, with remaining parts taken from reference TRBV15 and TRBJ1-6, reads DAMVIQNPRYQVTQFGKPVTLSCSQTLNHNVMYWYQQKSSQAPKLLFHYYDKDFNNEADTPDNFQSRRPNTSFCFLDIRSPGLGDTAMYLCATSRDRVAGDSPLHFGNGTRLTVT.